This T cell receptor beta chain was sequenced during a study of PD-L1 blockade in urothelial cancer. Study-wide context: Across blood samples, T cells had a median count of about 140,000.

Assay used: immunoSEQ multiplex PCR; TCRdb lists only in-frame clones, some missing. This table holds about 51,000 clones, 88% found once. The germline V gene has CDR1 SGHTA and CDR2 FQGNSA. The CDR3 totals 12 residues. V was cut by 2 bases and J by 5 bases, with 6 bases left in between. Documented time point: peripheral blood 6 weeks after treatment start. The starting material was PBMCs, obtained around atezolizumab (anti-PD-L1) treatment. The chain employs TRBV7-2 and TRBJ2-5; unclear D gene. The clonotype originates from a man in his 60s with urothelial cancer. The CDR3 nucleotides are TGTGCCAGCAGCTTAACGCGGGAGACCCAGTACTTC. It codes for CASSLTRETQYF. Full variable domain (missing parts from reference TRBV7-2 and TRBJ2-5): GAGVSQSPSNKVTEKGKDVELRCDPISGHTALYWYRQSLGQGLEFLIYFQGNSAPDKSGLPSDRFSAERTGGSVSTLTIQRTQQEDSAVYLCASSLTRETQYFGPGTRLLVL.